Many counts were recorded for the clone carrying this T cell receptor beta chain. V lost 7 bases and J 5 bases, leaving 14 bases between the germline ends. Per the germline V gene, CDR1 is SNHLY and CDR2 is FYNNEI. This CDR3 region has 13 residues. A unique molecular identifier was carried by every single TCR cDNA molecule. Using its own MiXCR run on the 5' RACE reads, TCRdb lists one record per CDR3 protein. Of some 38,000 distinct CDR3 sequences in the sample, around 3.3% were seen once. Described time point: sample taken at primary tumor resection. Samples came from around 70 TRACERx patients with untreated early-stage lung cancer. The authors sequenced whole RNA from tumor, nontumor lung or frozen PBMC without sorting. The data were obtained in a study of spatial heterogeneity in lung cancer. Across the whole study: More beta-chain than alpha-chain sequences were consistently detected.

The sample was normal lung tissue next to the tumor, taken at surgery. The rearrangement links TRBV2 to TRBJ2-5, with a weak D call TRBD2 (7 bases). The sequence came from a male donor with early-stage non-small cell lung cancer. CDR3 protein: CASKGTGGETQYF. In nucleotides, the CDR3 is TGTGCCAGCAAGGGGACGGGGGGCGAGACCCAGTACTTC.